This T cell receptor beta chain is from a study of PD-L1 blockade in urothelial cancer. Assay: immunoSEQ multiplex PCR; the TCRdb copy retains only in-frame clones and omits some. The sample holds roughly 45,000 clones, about 85% seen once. Germline-derived CDR1 and CDR2 are SNHLY and FYNNEI. The ends were cut back, 6 bases at V and 5 bases at J, with 11 bases in the middle. The CDR3 length is 13 residues. The TCR comes from a man aged 60-69 years with urothelial cancer. V and J are TRBV2 and TRBJ2-1, with D perhaps matching TRBD1 (6 bases). The sequencing used PBMCs, collected around atezolizumab (anti-PD-L1) treatment. CDR3 loop: CASRADSHNEQFF. The CDR3 coding sequence is TGTGCCAGCAGGGCGGACAGCCACAATGAGCAGTTCTTC.